This T cell receptor beta chain was retrieved from a study of control samples from healthy donors and cancer patients. Unmatched junction bases numbered 10, after V lost 10 bases and J lost 6 bases. The CDR3 runs to 13 residues. CDR1 and CDR2 (germline): MDHEN, SYDVKM. Profiled with immunoSEQ multiplex PCR; TCRdb holds only in-frame clones, not every one. The table lists 150,000 to 200,000 clones, 91% of them singletons, with roughly 1.6% in the top ten. The chain couples TRBV28 to TRBJ1-2, with 8 bases fitting TRBD1. The sample was blood. This receptor was identified in a woman aged 25 to 39 in good health. The DNA for the CDR3 is TGTGCCACGATGGACAGGGCGGGAAATGGCTACACCTTC. It translates to CATMDRAGNGYTF.